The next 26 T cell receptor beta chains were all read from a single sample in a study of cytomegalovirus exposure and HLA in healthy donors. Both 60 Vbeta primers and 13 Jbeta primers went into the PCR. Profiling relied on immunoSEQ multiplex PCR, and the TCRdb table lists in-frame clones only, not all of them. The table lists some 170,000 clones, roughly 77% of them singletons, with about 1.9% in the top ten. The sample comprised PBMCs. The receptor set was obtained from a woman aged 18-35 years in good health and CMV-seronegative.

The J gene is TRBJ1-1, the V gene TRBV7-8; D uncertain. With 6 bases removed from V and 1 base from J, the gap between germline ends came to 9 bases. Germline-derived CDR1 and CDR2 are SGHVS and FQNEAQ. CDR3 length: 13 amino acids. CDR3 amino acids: CASRRHQNTEAFF. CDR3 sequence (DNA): TGTGCCAGCAGGAGACACCAGAACACTGAAGCTTTCTTT.

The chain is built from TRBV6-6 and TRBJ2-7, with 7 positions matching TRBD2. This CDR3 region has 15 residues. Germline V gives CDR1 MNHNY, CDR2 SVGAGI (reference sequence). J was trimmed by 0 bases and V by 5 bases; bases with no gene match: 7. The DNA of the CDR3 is TGTGCCAGCAGTGCGCTAGCGGTTATCTCCTACGAGCAGTACTTC. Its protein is CASSALAVISYEQYF.

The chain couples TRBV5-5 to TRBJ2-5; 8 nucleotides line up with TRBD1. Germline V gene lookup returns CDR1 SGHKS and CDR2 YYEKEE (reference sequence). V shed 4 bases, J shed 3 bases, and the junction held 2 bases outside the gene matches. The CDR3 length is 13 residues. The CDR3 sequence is CASSPDREETQYF. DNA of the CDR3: TGTGCCAGCAGCCCGGACAGGGAAGAGACCCAGTACTTC.

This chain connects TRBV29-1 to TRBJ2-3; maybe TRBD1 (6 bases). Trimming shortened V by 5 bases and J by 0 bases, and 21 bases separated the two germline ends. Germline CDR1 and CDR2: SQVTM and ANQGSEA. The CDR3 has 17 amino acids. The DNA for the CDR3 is TGCAGCGTTAGGGGGATCAAAGTACCACCTAGCACAGATACGCAGTATTTT. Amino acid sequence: CSVRGIKVPPSTDTQYF.

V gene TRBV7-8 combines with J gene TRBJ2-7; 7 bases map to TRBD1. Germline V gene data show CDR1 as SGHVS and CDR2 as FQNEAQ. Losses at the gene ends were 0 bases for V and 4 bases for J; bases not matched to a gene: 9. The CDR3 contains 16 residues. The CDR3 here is CASSLASGQFLYEQYF. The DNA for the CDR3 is TGTGCCAGCAGCTTAGCTTCGGGACAGTTCCTTTACGAGCAGTACTTC.

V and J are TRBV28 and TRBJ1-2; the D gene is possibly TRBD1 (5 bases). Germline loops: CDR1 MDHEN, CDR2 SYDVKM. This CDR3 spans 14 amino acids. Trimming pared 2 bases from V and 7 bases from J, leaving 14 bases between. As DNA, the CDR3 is TGTGCCAGCAGTTTACCGGAAGGAGGGGCTGGCTACACCTTC. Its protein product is CASSLPEGGAGYTF.

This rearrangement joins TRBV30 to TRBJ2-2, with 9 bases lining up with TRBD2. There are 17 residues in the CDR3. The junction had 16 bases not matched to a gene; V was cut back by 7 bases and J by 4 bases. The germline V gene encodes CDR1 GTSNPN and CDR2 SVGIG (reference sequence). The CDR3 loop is CAYTREMTSGPTGELFF. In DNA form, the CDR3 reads TGTGCCTACACTCGGGAAATGACTAGCGGACCCACCGGGGAGCTGTTTTTT.

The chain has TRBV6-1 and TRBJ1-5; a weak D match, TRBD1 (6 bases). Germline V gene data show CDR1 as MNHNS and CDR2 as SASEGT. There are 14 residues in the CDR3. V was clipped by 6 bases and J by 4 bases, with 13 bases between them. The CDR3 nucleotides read TGTGCCAGCAGCTGGGAGGGGGTAAATCAGCCCCAGCATTTT. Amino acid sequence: CASSWEGVNQPQHF.

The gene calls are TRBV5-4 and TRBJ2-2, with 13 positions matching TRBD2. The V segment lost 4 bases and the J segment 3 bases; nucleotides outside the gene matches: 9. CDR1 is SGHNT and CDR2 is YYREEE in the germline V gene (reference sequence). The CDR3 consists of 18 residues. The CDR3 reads CASSPGTSGIWDTGELFF. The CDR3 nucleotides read TGTGCCAGCAGCCCCGGGACTAGCGGGATATGGGACACCGGGGAGCTGTTTTTT. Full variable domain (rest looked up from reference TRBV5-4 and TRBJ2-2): ETGVTQSPTHLIKTRGQQVTLRCSSQSGHNTVSWYQQALGQGPQFIFQYYREEENGRGNFPPRFSGLQFPNYSSELNVNALELDDSALYLCASSPGTSGIWDTGELFFGEGSRLTVL.

The CDR3 coding sequence is TGCGCCAGCAGCTGGGAGGGGCCAACGAACACCGGGGAGCTGTTTTTT. This gives the protein CASSWEGPTNTGELFF. The chain is built from TRBV5-1 and TRBJ2-2; TRBD2 matches at 7 bases. With 3 bases clipped from V and 0 bases from J, the junction kept 5 bases outside the gene matches. The CDR3 has 16 amino acids. The V gene's germline CDR1 is SGHRS and CDR2 YFSETQ.

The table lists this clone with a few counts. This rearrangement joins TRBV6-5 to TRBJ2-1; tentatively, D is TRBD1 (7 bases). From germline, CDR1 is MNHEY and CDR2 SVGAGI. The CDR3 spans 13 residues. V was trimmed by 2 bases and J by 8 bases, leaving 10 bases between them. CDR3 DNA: TGTGCCAGCAGTTACGCGGGGACAGATGAGCAGTTCTTC. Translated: CASSYAGTDEQFF.

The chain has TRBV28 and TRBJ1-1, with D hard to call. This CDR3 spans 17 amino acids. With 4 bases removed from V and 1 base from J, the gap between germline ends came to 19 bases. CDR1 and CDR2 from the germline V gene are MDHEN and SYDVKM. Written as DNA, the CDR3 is TGTGCCAGCAGTTCCCCGCGGGAGAGAGGATCGAACACTGAAGCTTTCTTT. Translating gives CASSSPRERGSNTEAFF.

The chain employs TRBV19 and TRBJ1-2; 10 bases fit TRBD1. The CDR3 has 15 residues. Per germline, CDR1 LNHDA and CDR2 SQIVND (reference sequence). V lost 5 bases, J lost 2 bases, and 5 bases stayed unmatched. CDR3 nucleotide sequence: TGTGCCAGTAGTGGTGGGGGACAGGGGAACTATGGCTACACCTTC. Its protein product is CASSGGGQGNYGYTF.

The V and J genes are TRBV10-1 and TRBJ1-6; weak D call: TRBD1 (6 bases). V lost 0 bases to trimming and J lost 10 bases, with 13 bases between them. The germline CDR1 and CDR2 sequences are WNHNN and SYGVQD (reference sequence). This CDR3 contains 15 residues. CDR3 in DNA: TGCGCCAGCAGTGAGTCCCGGCAGGGGTACTCACCCCTCCACTTT. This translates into CASSESRQGYSPLHF.

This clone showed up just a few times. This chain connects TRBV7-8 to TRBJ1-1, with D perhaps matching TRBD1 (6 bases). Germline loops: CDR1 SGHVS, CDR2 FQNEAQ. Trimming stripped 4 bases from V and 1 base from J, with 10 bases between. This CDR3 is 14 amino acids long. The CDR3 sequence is CASSSKQGNTEAFF. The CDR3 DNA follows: TGTGCCAGCAGCTCCAAACAGGGGAACACTGAAGCTTTCTTT.

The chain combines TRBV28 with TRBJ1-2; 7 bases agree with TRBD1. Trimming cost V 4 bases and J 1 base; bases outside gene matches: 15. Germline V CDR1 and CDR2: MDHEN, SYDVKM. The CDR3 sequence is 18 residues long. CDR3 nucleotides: TGTGCCAGCAGTTCCTTTCTCATCGGGACAGAATTTAACTATGGCTACACCTTC. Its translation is CASSSFLIGTEFNYGYTF.

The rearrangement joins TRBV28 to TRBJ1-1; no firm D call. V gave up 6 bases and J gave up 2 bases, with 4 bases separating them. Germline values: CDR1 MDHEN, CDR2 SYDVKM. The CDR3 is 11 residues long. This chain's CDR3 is CASRANTEAFF. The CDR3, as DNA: TGTGCCAGCAGGGCCAACACTGAAGCTTTCTTT.

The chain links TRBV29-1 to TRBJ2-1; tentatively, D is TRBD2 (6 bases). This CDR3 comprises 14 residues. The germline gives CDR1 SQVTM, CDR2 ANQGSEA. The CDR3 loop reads CRAGGASSYNEQFF. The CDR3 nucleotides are TGCAGAGCCGGCGGGGCGAGCTCCTACAATGAGCAGTTCTTC.

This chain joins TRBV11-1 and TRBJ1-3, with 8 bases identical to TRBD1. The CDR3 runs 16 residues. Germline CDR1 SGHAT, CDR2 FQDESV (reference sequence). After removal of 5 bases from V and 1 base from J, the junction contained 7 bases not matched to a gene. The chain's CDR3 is CASSPRDRFSGNTIYF. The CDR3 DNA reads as TGTGCCAGCAGCCCTCGGGACAGGTTTTCTGGAAACACCATATATTTT.

Here the CDR3 reads CASSDLQGNQPQHF. DNA of the CDR3: TGTGCCAGCAGTGACCTACAGGGCAATCAGCCCCAGCATTTT. The rearrangement uses TRBV6-5 and TRBJ1-5; the D gene is possibly TRBD1 (5 bases). CDR1 is MNHEY, CDR2 SVGAGI, per germline. This CDR3 region has 14 residues. The germline V and J ends were trimmed by 5 bases and 2 bases, with 10 bases remaining between them.

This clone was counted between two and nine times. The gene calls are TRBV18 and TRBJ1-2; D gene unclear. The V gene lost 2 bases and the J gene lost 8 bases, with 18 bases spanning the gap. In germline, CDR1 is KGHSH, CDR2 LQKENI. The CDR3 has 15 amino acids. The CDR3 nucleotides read TGTGCCAGCTCACCAGATGCAGTGACCTTGAGGGGCTACACCTTC. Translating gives CASSPDAVTLRGYTF. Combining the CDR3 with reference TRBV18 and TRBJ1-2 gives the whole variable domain NAGVMQNPRHLVRRRGQEARLRCSPMKGHSHVYWYRQLPEEGLKFMVYLQKENIIDESGMPKERFSAEFPKEGPSILRIQQVVRGDSAAYFCASSPDAVTLRGYTFGSGTRLTVV.

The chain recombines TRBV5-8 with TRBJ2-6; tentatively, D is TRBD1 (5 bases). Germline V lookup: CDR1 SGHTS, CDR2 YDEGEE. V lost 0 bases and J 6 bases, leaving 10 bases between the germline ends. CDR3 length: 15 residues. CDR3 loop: CASSLEGFEANVLTF. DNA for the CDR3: TGTGCCAGCAGCTTGGAGGGGTTTGAGGCCAACGTCCTGACTTTC.

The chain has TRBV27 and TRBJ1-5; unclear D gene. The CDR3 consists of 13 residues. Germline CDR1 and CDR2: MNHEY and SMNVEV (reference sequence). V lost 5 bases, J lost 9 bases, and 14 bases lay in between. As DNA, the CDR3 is TGTGCCAGCAGTCCCACCCCTGACTCGCCCCAGCATTTT. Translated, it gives CASSPTPDSPQHF.

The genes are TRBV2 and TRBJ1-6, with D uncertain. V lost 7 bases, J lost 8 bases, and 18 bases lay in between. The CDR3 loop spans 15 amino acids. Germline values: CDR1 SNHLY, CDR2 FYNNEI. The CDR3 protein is CASTPLGEGDSPLHF. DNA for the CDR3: TGTGCCAGCACCCCGTTAGGTGAGGGCGATTCACCCCTCCACTTT. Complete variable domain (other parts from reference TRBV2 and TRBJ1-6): EPEVTQTPSHQVTQMGQEVILRCVPISNHLYFYWYRQILGQKVEFLVSFYNNEISEKSEIFDDQFSVERPDGSNFTLKIRSTKLEDSAMYFCASTPLGEGDSPLHFGNGTRLTVT.

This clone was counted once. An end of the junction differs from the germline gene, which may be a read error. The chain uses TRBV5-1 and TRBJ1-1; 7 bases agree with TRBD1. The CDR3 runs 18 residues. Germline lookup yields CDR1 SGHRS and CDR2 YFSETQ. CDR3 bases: TGCGCCAGCACCTTGATAGCAGGGGGAGATACCCTGAACACTGAAGCTTTCTTT. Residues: CASTLIAGGDTLNTEAFF.

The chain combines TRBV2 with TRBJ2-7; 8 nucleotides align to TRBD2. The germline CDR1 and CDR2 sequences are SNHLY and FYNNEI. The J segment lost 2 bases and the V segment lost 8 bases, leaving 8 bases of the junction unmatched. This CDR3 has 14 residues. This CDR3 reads CASLGRGETYEQYF. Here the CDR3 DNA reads TGTGCCAGCCTGGGGCGGGGGGAAACCTACGAGCAGTACTTC.